This T cell receptor beta chain emerged from a study of blood T cell repertoires in COVID-19. Some clones are missing from TCRdb's copy, which holds only in-frame ones; the method was immunoSEQ multiplex PCR. Of about 250,000 clones in the sample, about four fifths were seen once. Trimming shortened V by 2 bases and J by 0 bases, and 11 bases separated the two germline ends. Germline CDR1 is MNHNS and CDR2 is SASEGT. This CDR3 region has 16 residues. The clonotype comes from a man older than 75 with acute or convalescent COVID-19. Sequenced sample: peripheral blood. The chain employs TRBV6-1 and TRBJ1-3; tentatively, D is TRBD1 (6 bases). In DNA, the CDR3 is TGTGCCAGCAGTGAACACAGGGCAAGCTCTGGAAACACCATATATTTT. It yields the protein CASSEHRASSGNTIYF.